These T cell receptor beta chains were read from a single sample in a study of beta chain features in type 1 diabetes. Profiled with immunoSEQ multiplex PCR; TCRdb holds only in-frame clones, not every one. This table has about 650,000 clones, roughly an eighth appearing once. Sequencing was performed on naive CD4+ T cells from blood. The receptors were gathered from a man aged 25 to 40 with type 1 diabetes. Each CDR3 is given with its conserved first and last residue. A D gene is named only where the DNA matches it firmly. Clone sizes are given selectively: once, few, many, or a class where the clone is expanded.

clone size	V gene	D gene	J gene	CDR3 DNA	CDR3 protein
.	TRBV11-3	TRBD1	TRBJ2-7	TGTGCCAGCAGCTCTGGACAGGATCTTTTTCCCTACGAGCAGTACTTC	CASSSGQDLFPYEQYF
few	TRBV30	.	TRBJ2-7	TGTGCCTGGAGCGGGGGCAGGAGCTCCTACGAGCAGTACTTC	CAWSGGRSSYEQYF
few	TRBV9	TRBD1	TRBJ1-4	TGTGCCAGCAGCCGCGGACAGGGGGCGCGAAATAATGAAAAACTGTTTTTT	CASSRGQGARNNEKLFF
few	TRBV7-6	.	TRBJ2-3	TGTGCCAGCGGCGTGGATACGCAGTATTTT	CASGVDTQYF
few	TRBV5-4	TRBD1	TRBJ1-1	TGTGCCAGCAGCCGGACAGGGGCTTATACCTCCCTAGAAGCTTTCTTT	CASSRTGAYTSLEAFF
few	TRBV5-6	.	TRBJ2-7	TGTGCCAGCAGCTTGGGGGGGAGGCCCTACGAGCAGTACTTC	CASSLGGRPYEQYF
few	TRBV6-6	.	TRBJ2-7	TGTGCCAGCAGTGGCGGACAGGGACTAACCTACGAGCAGTACTTC	CASSGGQGLTYEQYF
few	TRBV9	.	TRBJ1-1	TGTGCCAGCAGCGTAGAGGGAGGGAGAGACACTGAAGCTTTCTTT	CASSVEGGRDTEAFF
few	TRBV18	.	TRBJ1-4	TGTGCCAGCTCACCACCTGGTGAAAAACTGTTTTTT	CASSPPGEKLFF
few	TRBV13	.	TRBJ2-7	TGTGCCAGCAGCTTCAATCCTGCCGGCGAGCAGTACTTC	CASSFNPAGEQYF
few	TRBV19	.	TRBJ1-2	TGTGCCAGTAGACTTGATACAGGGAAGGCGGACTATGGCTACACCTTC	CASRLDTGKADYGYTF
few	TRBV28	TRBD2	TRBJ2-1	TGTGCCAGCAGTTCCGGGACTAGCGGGGGGTACAATGAGCAGTTCTTC	CASSSGTSGGYNEQFF
.	TRBV6-5	TRBD1	TRBJ2-7	TGTGCCAGCAGTTATGCCGGGACAGGGGCACAAGGCGAGCAGTACTTC	CASSYAGTGAQGEQYF